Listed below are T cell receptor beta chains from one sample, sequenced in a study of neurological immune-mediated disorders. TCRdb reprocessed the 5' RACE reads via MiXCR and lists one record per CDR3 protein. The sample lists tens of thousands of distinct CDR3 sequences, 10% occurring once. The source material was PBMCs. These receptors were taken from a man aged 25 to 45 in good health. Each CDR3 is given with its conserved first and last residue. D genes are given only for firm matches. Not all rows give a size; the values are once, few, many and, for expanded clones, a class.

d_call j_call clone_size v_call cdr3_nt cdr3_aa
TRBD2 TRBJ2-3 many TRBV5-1 TGCGCCAGCAGCCTCGGACTAGCCACTAGCACAGATACGCAGTATTTT CASSLGLATSTDTQYF
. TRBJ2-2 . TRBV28 TGTGACAGCAGCGCTCATCAGGGTTCGACCGGGGAGCTGTTTTTT CDSSAHQGSTGELFF
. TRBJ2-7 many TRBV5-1 TGCGCCAGCAGCTTGTGGCCAGCCCTATCCTACGAGCAGTACTTC CASSLWPALSYEQYF
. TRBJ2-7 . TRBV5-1 TGCGCCAGCAGCTTGGTTGCCGGGACACGCACAGGCCAAGCCCCAGCTTACGAGCAGTACTTC CASSLVAGTRTGQAPAYEQYF
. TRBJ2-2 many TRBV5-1 TGCGCCAGCAGCTTGGGTACAAACACCGGGGAGCTGTTTTTT CASSLGTNTGELFF
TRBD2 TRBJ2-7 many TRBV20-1 TGCAGTGCTAGGACTAGCGGGGTCTACGAGCAGTACTTC CSARTSGVYEQYF
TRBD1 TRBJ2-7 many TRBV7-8 TGTGCCAGCAGCCCAGGGGGCGAGCAGTACTTC CASSPGGEQYF
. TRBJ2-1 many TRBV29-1 TGCAGCGTCCCCCCCCTCTACAATGAGCAGTTCTTC CSVPPLYNEQFF
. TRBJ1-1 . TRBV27 TGTGCCAGCAGTTTAATGGCAGCGAACACTGAAGCTTTCTTT CASSLMAANTEAFF
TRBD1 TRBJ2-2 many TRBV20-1 TGCAGTGCTAGAGATGGGCGGCAGGGGGACACCGGGGAGCTGTTTTTT CSARDGRQGDTGELFF
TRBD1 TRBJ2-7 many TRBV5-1 TGCGCCAGCAGCCAACGGACAGGGACCCACGAGCAGTACTTC CASSQRTGTHEQYF
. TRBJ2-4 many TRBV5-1 TGCGCCAGCAGCCCCCTTGGGAACATTCAGTACTTC CASSPLGNIQYF
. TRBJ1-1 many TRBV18 TGTGCCAGCTCACCGAGGGACACTTCGAACACTGAAGCTTTCTTT CASSPRDTSNTEAFF
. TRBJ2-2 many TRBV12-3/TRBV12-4 TGTGCCAGCAGTTTCAGGGTCGGGGAGCTGTTTTTT CASSFRVGELFF
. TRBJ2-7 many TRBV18 TGTGCCAGCTCACCGCCCATAGAGTCCCCAGTGCTGGGGATCTACGAGCAGTACTTC CASSPPIESPVLGIYEQYF
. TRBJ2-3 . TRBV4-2 TGTGCCAGCAGCCAAGTTCTTAACGAGCGCACAGATACGCTGTATTTT CASSQVLNERTDTLYF
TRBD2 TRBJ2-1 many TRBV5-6 TGTGCCAGCAGCTTGAGGGAGGGGTGGTCCTACAATGAGCAGTTCTTC CASSLREGWSYNEQFF
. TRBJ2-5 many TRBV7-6 TGTGCCAGCAGCCCCCGGACTGGGGCGTACCAAGAGACCCAGTACTTC CASSPRTGAYQETQYF
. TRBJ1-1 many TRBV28 TGTGCCAGCAGGACCCTCCCACAGGGCTACACTGAAGCTTTCTTT CASRTLPQGYTEAFF
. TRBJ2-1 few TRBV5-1 TGCGCCAGCAGCCAAACAGGGATGGGCCGGGATGAGCAGTTCTTC CASSQTGMGRDEQFF
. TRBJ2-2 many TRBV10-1 TGCGCCAGCAGTGATCAGAACACCGGGGAGCTGTTTTTT CASSDQNTGELFF
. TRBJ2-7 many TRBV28 TGTGCCTCCCTCGCGGGCCGGGGCTACACCGAGCAGTACTTC CASLAGRGYTEQYF
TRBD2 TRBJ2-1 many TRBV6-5 TGTGCCAGCAGAACTAGCGGGAGTTACAATGAGCAGTTCTTC CASRTSGSYNEQFF
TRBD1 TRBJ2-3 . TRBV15 TGTGCCACCAGCAGCGGACAGGGGGTCACAGATACGCAGTATTTT CATSSGQGVTDTQYF
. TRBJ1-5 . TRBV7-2 TGTGCCATCAGCCTGGTGGGGTTCGGGGGTTATAGCAATCGGCCCCAGCATTTT CAISLVGFGGYSNRPQHF
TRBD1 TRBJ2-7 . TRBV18 TGTGCCAGCTCACTGCGGACAGGAGCCACCTACGAGCAGTACTTC CASSLRTGATYEQYF
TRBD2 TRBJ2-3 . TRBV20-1 TGCAGTGCTAGGACTAGCGGGGAAAACACAGATACGCAGTATTTT CSARTSGENTDTQYF
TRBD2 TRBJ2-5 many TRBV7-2 TGTGCCAGCAGCTCTTGGAGTAGCGGGAGTGAAGAGACCCAGTACTTC CASSSWSSGSEETQYF
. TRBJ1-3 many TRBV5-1 TGCGCCAGCAGCCAACAGGTGGCAGACTCTGGAAACACCATATATTTT CASSQQVADSGNTIYF
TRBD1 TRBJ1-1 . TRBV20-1 TGCAGTGTACTACAGGGGGCCACTGACGCTTTCTTT CSVLQGATDAFF
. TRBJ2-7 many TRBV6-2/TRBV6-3 TGTGCCAGCACATCACTCTCGAGGGAGCAGTACTTC CASTSLSREQYF
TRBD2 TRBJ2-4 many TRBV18 TGTGCCAGCTCACCACTCAGCGGGGGAGGAAACATTCAGTACTTC CASSPLSGGGNIQYF
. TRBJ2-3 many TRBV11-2 TGTGCCAGCAGCTTAAAGCCGGGAGAATCAAGAGATACGCAGTATTTT CASSLKPGESRDTQYF
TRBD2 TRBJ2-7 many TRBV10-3 TGTGCCTCCCACCCGGACGGGGAGGGGCTCTACGAGCAGTACTTC CASHPDGEGLYEQYF
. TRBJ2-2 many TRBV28 TGTGCCAGCAGTTTTGGGGGGAATCCGATCGGGGAGCTGTTTTTT CASSFGGNPIGELFF
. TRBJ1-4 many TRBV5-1 TGCGCCAGCAGAAGGGAACAGGTCGATGAAAAACTGTTTTTT CASRREQVDEKLFF
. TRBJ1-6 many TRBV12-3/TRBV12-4 TGTGCCAGCAGTTTTTCTTCTGGGGGCGACGGAAATTCACCCCTCCACTTT CASSFSSGGDGNSPLHF
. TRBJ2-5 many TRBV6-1 TGTGCCAGCAGCCCCGCACAAGAGACCCAGTACTTC CASSPAQETQYF
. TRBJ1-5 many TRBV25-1 TGTGCCACCTCGGTCGGAGGACTCGGCAATCAGCCCCAGCATTTT CATSVGGLGNQPQHF
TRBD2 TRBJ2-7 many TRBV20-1 TGCAGTGCTAGTGGGGACTACCCGCAGTACTTC CSASGDYPQYF